This T cell receptor beta chain is from a study of neurological immune-mediated disorders. One entry per CDR3 protein results from TCRdb running MiXCR on the 5' RACE reads. The table includes just over 95,000 distinct CDR3 sequences, 3% to 4% detected once. CDR1 is SGHRS, CDR2 YFSETQ, per germline. V was clipped by 3 bases and J by 3 bases; unmatched bases: 11. The CDR3 runs to 17 residues. In this sample, this clonotype turned up many times. Sequenced material: PBMCs. This chain connects TRBV5-1 to TRBJ1-1; 10 bases are a match to TRBD1. The receptor was isolated from a woman aged 18-29 years with multiple sclerosis. The CDR3 here is CASSWDRQGATDTEAFF. The CDR3 DNA reads TGCGCCAGCAGCTGGGACCGACAGGGGGCAACGGACACTGAAGCTTTCTTT.